The present T cell receptor beta chain was sequenced within a study of Ad26.COV2.S vaccination and SARS-CoV-2 variants. Looking at the study overall: In the study, Ad26.COV2.S was injected intramuscularly once, or twice 56 days apart.

Measured with immunoSEQ multiplex PCR; TCRdb has only the in-frame clones, and not every one. This sample has some 270,000 clones, with around nine tenths found just once. Deletions cut 0 bases from V and 1 base from J, with 7 bases between. CDR1 is SGHTS, CDR2 YDEGEE, per germline. The CDR3 contains 14 residues. Broader study findings: Analyses of TCR breadth and depth may have underestimated total T cell responses. There was reportedly substantial breadth in spike-specific CD8+ and CD4+ T cell responses after vaccination.

This sample's treatment: some 20 received Ad26.COV2.S at low or high dose, single or two shots; about 5 received placebo; per-sample allocation not given. Sampling was performed 63 days after the first vaccine or placebo injection. Vaccine was an Ad26 vector expressing Wuhan-strain SARS-CoV-2 spike. With respect to this clone: The antigen remains undetermined. The same CDR3 arises from other DNA sequences in this sample as well.

Sequencing used peripheral blood, obtained in a trial of Ad26.COV2.S vaccine versus placebo. This chain uses TRBV5-8 with TRBJ2-5; D is tentatively TRBD1 or TRBD2 (5 bases each). This TCR was recovered from a person aged 18-60 years who received the Ad26.COV2.S COVID-19 vaccine or a placebo. The DNA for the CDR3 is TGTGCCAGCAGCTTGGGAGGGGCCCAAGAGACCCAGTACTTC. This gives the protein CASSLGGAQETQYF.